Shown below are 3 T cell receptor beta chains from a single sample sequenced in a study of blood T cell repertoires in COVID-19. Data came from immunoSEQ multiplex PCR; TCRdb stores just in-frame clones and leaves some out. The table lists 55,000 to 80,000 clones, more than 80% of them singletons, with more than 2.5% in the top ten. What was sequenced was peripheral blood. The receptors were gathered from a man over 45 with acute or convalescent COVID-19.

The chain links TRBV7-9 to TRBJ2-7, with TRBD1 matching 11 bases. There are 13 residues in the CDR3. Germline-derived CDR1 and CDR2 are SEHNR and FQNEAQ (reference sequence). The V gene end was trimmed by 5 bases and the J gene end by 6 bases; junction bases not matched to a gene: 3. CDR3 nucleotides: TGTGCCAGCAGCGAAGGGACAGGGGGCGAGCAGTACTTC. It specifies CASSEGTGGEQYF.

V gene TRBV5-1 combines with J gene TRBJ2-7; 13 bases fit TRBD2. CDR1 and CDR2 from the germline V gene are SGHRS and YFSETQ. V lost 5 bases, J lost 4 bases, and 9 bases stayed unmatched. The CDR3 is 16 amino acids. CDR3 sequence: CASSPTSGRYSYEQYF. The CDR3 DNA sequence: TGCGCCAGCAGTCCGACTAGCGGGAGGTACTCGTACGAGCAGTACTTC.

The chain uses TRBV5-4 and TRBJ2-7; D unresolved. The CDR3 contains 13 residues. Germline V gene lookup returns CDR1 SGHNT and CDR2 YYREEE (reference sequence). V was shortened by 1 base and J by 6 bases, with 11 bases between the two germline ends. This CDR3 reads CASSLPEYVEQYV. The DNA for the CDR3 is TGTGCCAGCAGCTTGCCTGAGTACGTCGAGCAGTACGTC.